This T cell receptor beta chain was identified in a study of blood T cells in healthy people across ages. Study details: About one barcoded beta molecule per two T cells was captured by template switching. The study's findings and limits: A strong correlation between TCR beta diversity and naive T cell percentage was seen.

Then a second PCR, running roughly 7 to 12 cycles, was carried out with a sample-barcoded 5' primer and a J-beta primer mix. TCRdb reanalysed the 5' RACE reads using MiXCR and keeps one entry per CDR3 protein. This table holds approximately 1,700,000 distinct CDR3 sequences, around 42% found once. About this clonotype: No antigen is known for it.

This TCR derives from a human donor in good health. Source material: blood.

CDR3 in amino acids: CASSFPPKRAGSGQETQYF. The CDR3 DNA reads TGTGCCAGCAGTTTCCCACCTAAGAGGGCAGGGTCTGGGCAAGAGACCCAGTACTTC. The chain combines TRBV28 with TRBJ2-5; D may correspond to TRBD1 or TRBD2 (5 bases each). This CDR3 is 19 amino acids long. The germline V and J ends were trimmed by 3 bases and 2 bases, with 25 bases remaining between them. The germline CDR1 and CDR2 sequences are MDHEN and SYDVKM.